These 2 T cell receptor beta chains came from one sample sequenced in a study of memory CD4+ T cells and cytomegalovirus serostatus. Single viable CD3+CD4+CD8-CD45RO+ cells were sorted as the memory CD4+ T cells. Using immunoSEQ multiplex PCR, the repertoire was profiled, and TCRdb retains in-frame clones only, with some absent. The table lists under 50,000 clones, under 80% of them singletons. The sequenced sample consisted of memory CD4+ T cells from blood. These receptors all stem from an adult in good health and CMV-seronegative.

This clone was detected a few times. This chain connects TRBV11-2 to TRBJ1-4, with TRBD1 as a possible D gene (5 bases). CDR1 and CDR2 from the germline V gene are SGHAT and FQNNGV. This CDR3 region has 17 residues. V lost 1 base and J lost 4, with 16 bases in between. The CDR3 protein is CASSLGSRQRINEKLFF. The CDR3 nucleotides are TGTGCCAGCAGCTTAGGTTCCAGACAGAGGATTAATGAAAAACTGTTTTTT.

The chain has TRBV5-6 and TRBJ1-2, with D perhaps TRBD1 (5 bases). The V gene's germline CDR1 is SGHDT and CDR2 YYEEEE. The CDR3 consists of 15 residues. Trimming removed 3 bases at V and 8 bases at J, with 20 bases between. CDR3 sequence: CASSSLDRMLEGYTF. For the CDR3, the DNA is TGTGCCAGCAGCTCTCTTGACAGAATGTTAGAGGGCTACACCTTC.